A single sample is the source of the 16 T cell receptor beta chains below, sequenced in a study of blood T cell repertoires in COVID-19. Here immunoSEQ multiplex PCR was the method, and the copy in TCRdb shows in-frame clones only, minus some. This sample yields 80,000 or so clones, of which about 89% are seen a single time; more than 1.5% belongs to the top ten. Material for sequencing was peripheral blood. These receptors originate from a woman aged 60-70 years with acute or convalescent COVID-19.

The chain combines TRBV28 with TRBJ1-4, with TRBD1 matching over 10 bases. Unmatched junction bases numbered 1, after V lost 8 bases and J lost 7 bases. The CDR3 is 12 amino acids. Germline assignment: CDR1 MDHEN and CDR2 SYDVKM. The chain's CDR3 is CASGTGVEKLFF. In nucleotides, the CDR3 is TGTGCCAGCGGGACAGGGGTTGAAAAACTGTTTTTT.

This sequence joins TRBV6-5 and TRBJ2-1; tentatively, D is TRBD1 (6 bases). CDR3 size: 13 residues. The ends were cut back, 5 bases at V and 1 base at J, with 6 bases in the middle. In germline, CDR1 is MNHEY, CDR2 SVGAGI. CDR3 region: CASSTGSYNEQFF. The CDR3 region has the DNA TGTGCCAGCAGTACAGGGTCCTACAATGAGCAGTTCTTC.

The DNA of the CDR3 is TGTGCCAGCGCAGGACAGGGGAGGTTGGGTGAGCAGTACTTC. It encodes CASAGQGRLGEQYF. This rearrangement joins TRBV25-1 to TRBJ2-7; 9 nucleotides align to TRBD1. This CDR3 spans 14 amino acids. Trimming removed 8 bases from V and 7 bases from J; junction bases left unmatched: 12. Per the germline V gene, CDR1 is MGHDK and CDR2 is SYGVNS.

The chain combines TRBV5-1 with TRBJ2-2; no firm D call. This CDR3 is built from 13 residues. V was pared by 2 bases and J by 5 bases, with 7 bases between. Per germline, CDR1 SGHRS and CDR2 YFSETQ. Here the CDR3 reads CASSLQTTGELFF. The CDR3 DNA follows: TGCGCCAGCAGCTTACAGACAACCGGGGAGCTGTTTTTT.

This clone was seen once. The chain joins TRBV4-1 to TRBJ1-2; tentatively, D is TRBD1 (6 bases). Trimming pared 3 bases from V and 4 bases from J, leaving 24 bases between. The CDR3 sequence is 18 residues long. Germline CDR1 is MGHRA and CDR2 is YSYEKL. CDR3 sequence: CASSQTNYGTKRSYGYTF. The CDR3 DNA reads TGCGCCAGCAGCCAGACGAATTACGGGACAAAGAGGTCCTATGGCTACACCTTC.

About this clone: At the DNA level, this CDR3 is encoded by other sequences in the same sample as well. The chain carries TRBV10-3 and TRBJ1-1; TRBD1 aligns across 8 bases. This CDR3 contains 12 residues. Germline CDR1 and CDR2: ENHRY and SYGVKD. With V trimmed by 4 bases and J by 8 bases, 3 bases remained unmatched. CDR3 sequence reads: CAISGTGLEAFF. Written as DNA, the CDR3 is TGTGCCATCAGTGGGACAGGGTTAGAAGCTTTCTTT.

V and J are TRBV7-4 and TRBJ2-5, with TRBD2 identical over 7 bases. This CDR3 comprises 16 residues. Germline trimming cut 8 bases from V and 2 bases from J; bases unmatched to any gene: 14. From germline, CDR1 is SGHVT and CDR2 SQSDAQ. CDR3 sequence (DNA): TGTGCCAGCGCACCCTGGAGCGGGACGCTACAAGAGACCCAGTACTTC. It translates to CASAPWSGTLQETQYF. The whole variable domain, remainder taken from reference TRBV7-4 and TRBJ2-5, is GAGVSQSPRYKVAKRGRDVALRCDSISGHVTLYWYRQTLGQGSEVLTYSQSDAQRDKSGRPSGRFSAERPERSVSTLKIQRTEQGDSAVYLCASAPWSGTLQETQYFGPGTRLLVL.

The chain is built from TRBV4-1 and TRBJ2-2, with 9 bases identical to TRBD1. Germline CDR1 and CDR2: MGHRA and YSYEKL. V gave up 0 bases and J gave up 4 bases; unmatched junction bases: 6. The CDR3 spans 17 residues. CDR3 residues: CASSQESQGAGTGELFF. The CDR3 nucleotides are TGCGCCAGCAGCCAAGAATCACAGGGGGCGGGCACCGGGGAGCTGTTTTTT.

The V and J genes are TRBV18 and TRBJ2-3; TRBD2 matches 10 bases. This CDR3 spans 14 amino acids. V dropped 6 bases and J dropped 4; count of bases not matched to a gene: 4. Germline CDR1 KGHSH, CDR2 LQKENI. In DNA form, the CDR3 reads TGTGCCAGCTCGTCTAGCGGGAGTTCAGATACGCAGTATTTT. Translation gives CASSSSGSSDTQYF.

The chain joins TRBV5-1 to TRBJ2-5, with D perhaps TRBD1 (6 bases). The CDR3 consists of 14 residues. CDR1 SGHRS and CDR2 YFSETQ come from the germline V gene. V was pared by 2 bases and J by 1 base, with 9 bases between. For the CDR3, the DNA is TGCGCCAGCAGCTTCGGGACACTCCAAGAGACCCAGTACTTC. Its protein product is CASSFGTLQETQYF.

V is TRBV6-5 and J is TRBJ1-4; the D gene is possibly TRBD1 (5 bases). Looked up from germline, CDR1 is MNHEY and CDR2 is SVGAGI. The ends were cut back, 6 bases at V and 8 bases at J, with 16 bases in the middle. The CDR3 is 14 residues long. CDR3 DNA: TGTGCCAGCAGGGGGCTAGGCCGGGGGGAAAAACTGTTTTTT. This encodes CASRGLGRGEKLFF.

The chain employs TRBV7-2 and TRBJ1-2; possible D gene TRBD1, 5 bases. Deletions cut 2 bases from V and 4 bases from J, with 8 bases between. Germline CDR1 reads SGHTA; CDR2 reads FQGNSA. The CDR3 has 13 residues. CDR3 DNA sequence: TGTGCCAGCAGCTTAAAGGGGTCCTATGGCTACACCTTC. Its protein is CASSLKGSYGYTF.

The chain employs TRBV29-1 and TRBJ1-2; tentatively, D is TRBD1 (5 bases). Germline V gene data show CDR1 as SQVTM and CDR2 as ANQGSEA. The CDR3 covers 15 residues. The V end was cut by 5 bases, the J end by 0 bases, with 16 bases between. Written as DNA, the CDR3 is TGCAGCGTTCTTGACAGAAACCAAGCTAACTATGGCTACACCTTC. Its protein product is CSVLDRNQANYGYTF.

The CDR3 region is CASSFGGYEQYF. In DNA, the CDR3 is TGTGCCAGCAGTTTTGGAGGGTACGAGCAGTACTTC. The chain combines TRBV12-3 or TRBV12-4 with TRBJ2-7, with D tentatively TRBD2 (6 bases). The CDR3 has 12 residues. V was shortened by 3 bases and J by 4 bases, with 7 bases between the two germline ends.

The CDR3 DNA reads TGTGCCAGCAGCCAAGATTGGGGGGTCGAGCAGTACTTC. This codes for CASSQDWGVEQYF. V is TRBV4-2 and J is TRBJ2-7; D is possibly TRBD2 (6 bases). V lost 0 bases to trimming and J lost 6 bases, with 9 bases between them. Germline CDR1 and CDR2: LGHNA and YNFKEQ. The CDR3 extends over 13 amino acids.

The V gene is TRBV6-1, the J gene TRBJ1-1; D is ambiguous. V was trimmed by 0 bases and J by 4 bases, leaving 15 bases between them. The CDR3 spans 16 residues. Germline V gene sequence: CDR1 MNHNS, CDR2 SASEGT. The CDR3 spells CASSEAPGGRGTEAFF. Here the CDR3 DNA reads TGTGCCAGCAGTGAAGCCCCCGGAGGCCGCGGCACTGAAGCTTTCTTT.